This T cell receptor (beta chain) came from a study of T-cell memory formation after mild COVID-19. Study overall: The study found TCR clusters largely donor specific. Overall study results and limits: Some responding clones appeared in pre-infection memory, suggesting cross-reactive memory joined.

The V end was cut by 2 bases, the J end by 4 bases, with 7 bases between. Looked up from germline, CDR1 is SGHRS and CDR2 is YFSETQ. The CDR3 is 13 residues long. On this clonotype: Its antigen is currently unknown.

TCRdb re-called the 5' RACE reads through MiXCR, storing one row per CDR3 protein. The table has 150,000 to 200,000 distinct CDR3 sequences, 11% seen once. The chain recombines TRBV5-1 with TRBJ2-1; no firm D call. This receptor was obtained from a man aged 18 to 29 who had mild COVID-19 (a few samples of this study predate the infection). Cell type and time point are not known. The specimen was PBMCs or a T cell subset sorted from them (not recorded which). The CDR3, as DNA: TGCGCCAGCAGCTTTGATAAATACAATGAGCAGTTCTTC. It translates to CASSFDKYNEQFF.